This entry describes one T cell receptor (beta chain). Profiled with immunoSEQ multiplex PCR; TCRdb holds only in-frame clones, not every one. Of 75,000 to 90,000 clones listed, 84% were seen once; the top ten hold approximately 3%. Deletions cut 0 bases from V and 7 bases from J, with 7 bases between. CDR3 length: 14 residues. CDR1 and CDR2 from the germline V gene are MNHEY and SVGAGI. This specimen comes from a study of T cells in localized non-small cell lung cancer. This receptor was taken from a man aged 40 to 70 with stage I lung adenocarcinoma. The sample in question was peripheral blood, obtained before any cancer treatment. The chain has TRBV6-5 and TRBJ1-6; no firm D call. The CDR3 nucleotides are TGTGCCAGCAGTTACTCGGGCCTGAATTCACCCCTCCACTTT. Residues: CASSYSGLNSPLHF.